The sequence of this TCR beta chain was determined in a study of early T cells in non-severe SARS-CoV-2 infection. For the study at large: Sequenced material consisted of bulk RNA (from unsorted whole blood), and chains were unpaired. The study, taken as a whole, reports: Comparison of clonotypes with VDJdb favored anti-spike CD8 responses while missing private and CD4 specificities.

Unique molecular identifiers were affixed to single, distinct cDNA molecules. Using its own MiXCR run on the 5' RACE reads, TCRdb lists one record per CDR3 protein. Of tens of thousands of distinct CDR3 sequences in the sample, around 13% are singletons; the top ten hold about 1.3%. Ten or more counts support this clonotype. Its antigen is unknown. Sequences were obtained from whole blood. The sequence came from an adult who was a healthcare worker with PCR-confirmed SARS-CoV-2 infection or an uninfected control (not recorded which).

This chain's CDR3 is CATSRAPDGYEQYF. CDR3 nucleotides: TGTGCCACCAGCAGAGCCCCGGACGGCTACGAGCAGTACTTC. The rearrangement joins TRBV15 to TRBJ2-7; D is ambiguous. The CDR3 is 14 amino acids. V lost 1 base, J lost 3 bases, and 10 bases lay in between. The germline CDR1 and CDR2 sequences are LNHNV and YYDKDF (reference sequence).